A single sample gave rise to the 16 T cell receptor beta chains below, sequenced in a study of a mutant IDH1 vaccine in newly diagnosed glioma. Regarding time point: week 11, during vaccination. One vaccine dose held 300 ug of mutant IDH1 20-mer peptide and came with topical imiquimod. These receptors have no identified antigens. TCRdb's copy holds only in-frame clones and misses some; the assay was immunoSEQ multiplex PCR. This sample has about 62,000 clones; 75% to 90% occur once, and the top ten carry 1.9%. The sequences come from PBMCs, collected from a glioma patient whose treatment included an IDH1 peptide vaccine. These receptor sequences come from a man aged 35 to 55 with glioma.

The chain carries TRBV5-5 and TRBJ1-5, with TRBD1 identical over 7 bases. Trimming cost V 1 base and J 0 bases; bases outside gene matches: 1. Per the germline V gene, CDR1 is SGHKS and CDR2 is YYEKEE (reference sequence). The CDR3 has 15 residues. CDR3: CASSLNRGSNQPQHF. The CDR3 DNA follows: TGTGCCAGCAGCTTGAACAGGGGTAGCAATCAGCCCCAGCATTTT.

The rearrangement joins TRBV28 to TRBJ1-3; the D is unclear. CDR1 and CDR2 (germline): MDHEN, SYDVKM. The CDR3 extends over 12 amino acids. Trimming took off 8 bases at V and 3 bases at J, with 8 bases between the two ends. In nucleotides, the CDR3 is TGTGCCAGCGGGGTGGGTGGAAACACCATATATTTT. Its translation is CASGVGGNTIYF.

V and J are TRBV27 and TRBJ2-2; D remains ambiguous. Per the germline V gene, CDR1 is MNHEY and CDR2 is SMNVEV (reference sequence). The CDR3 covers 16 residues. The germline V and J ends were trimmed by 4 bases and 0 bases, with 12 bases remaining between them. The CDR3 here is CASSYFGFANTGELFF. The CDR3 nucleotides are TGTGCCAGCAGTTATTTCGGTTTCGCGAACACCGGGGAGCTGTTTTTT.

This clone was picked up one time. V usage is TRBV28 and J usage is TRBJ1-5; D is possibly TRBD1 (5 bases). The CDR3 sequence is 14 residues long. The germline gives CDR1 MDHEN, CDR2 SYDVKM. The V end lost 2 bases, the J end lost 3 bases, and 8 bases lay between the germline ends. This CDR3 is CASSLRGNNQPQHF. In DNA, the CDR3 is TGTGCCAGCAGTTTAAGGGGAAACAATCAGCCCCAGCATTTT.

This clone was recorded only once. This chain connects TRBV11-1 to TRBJ2-7, with D unresolved. This CDR3 contains 14 residues. The germline V gene encodes CDR1 SGHAT and CDR2 FQDESV (reference sequence). V lost 2 bases and J 0 bases, leaving 8 bases between the germline ends. This CDR3 is CASSLHLSSYEQYF. The CDR3 DNA is TGTGCCAGCAGCTTACACCTTTCCTCCTACGAGCAGTACTTC.

The V call is TRBV2, the J call TRBJ2-3; D is uncertain. Trimming shortened V by 6 bases and J by 6 bases, and 16 bases separated the two germline ends. Looked up from germline, CDR1 is SNHLY and CDR2 is FYNNEI. This CDR3 is 14 amino acids long. The CDR3, as DNA: TGTGCCAGCAGACAAGCCCCCGTCGTGGATACGCAGTATTTT. Its translation: CASRQAPVVDTQYF.

The chain has TRBV4-1 and TRBJ2-3; 7 nucleotides align to TRBD1. The CDR3 consists of 16 residues. V lost 7 bases and J lost 4; bases outside the gene matches: 14. Germline lookup yields CDR1 MGHRA and CDR2 YSYEKL. The CDR3 loop reads CASKTASGGWADTQYF. In DNA form, the CDR3 reads TGCGCCAGCAAGACCGCGTCAGGGGGTTGGGCAGATACGCAGTATTTT.

CDR3 DNA sequence: TGTGCCAGCAGTCTTAGCGGGTTCCTTTACAATGAGCAGTTCTTC. It is translated as CASSLSGFLYNEQFF. The J gene is TRBJ2-1, the V gene TRBV28, with TRBD2 identical over 7 bases. The germline gives CDR1 MDHEN, CDR2 SYDVKM. The CDR3 consists of 15 residues. J was trimmed by 4 bases and V by 5 bases; bases with no gene match: 8.

The CDR3 region has the DNA TGTGCCAGCAGGACAGGGGGCGCGAGATTGACCGGGGAGCTGTTTTTT. Its protein is CASRTGGARLTGELFF. The J gene is TRBJ2-2, the V gene TRBV5-6; the match to TRBD1 covers 10 bases. The length of the CDR3 is 16 residues. V dropped 5 bases and J dropped 5; count of bases not matched to a gene: 9. Germline V gives CDR1 SGHDT, CDR2 YYEEEE.

The CDR3 protein is CASSIKLNTGELFF. CDR3 coding DNA: TGTGCCAGTAGTATCAAGTTGAACACCGGGGAGCTGTTTTTT. The chain carries TRBV19 and TRBJ2-2; D unclear. The CDR3 extends over 14 amino acids. Germline V gene lookup returns CDR1 LNHDA and CDR2 SQIVND (reference sequence). V was trimmed by 3 bases and J by 1 base, leaving 6 bases between them.

V gene TRBV4-3 combines with J gene TRBJ2-3; D uncertain. V was cut by 6 bases and J by 1 base, with 17 bases left in between. CDR3 length equals 16 residues. Germline V gene data show CDR1 as LGHNA and CDR2 as YSLEER. CDR3 amino acids: CASSLHWMGGTDTQYF. CDR3 coding DNA: TGCGCCAGCAGTCTCCACTGGATGGGCGGCACAGATACGCAGTATTTT.

In this sample, this clone turned up once. V and J are TRBV7-9 and TRBJ2-1, with 11 positions matching TRBD2. Per the germline V gene, CDR1 is SEHNR and CDR2 is FQNEAQ (reference sequence). This CDR3 is 19 amino acids long. Trimming took 3 bases from V and 3 from J; bases not matched to a gene: 13. CDR3 protein: CASSFYGTSGGVGYNEQFF. The CDR3 nucleotides read TGTGCCAGCAGCTTTTATGGGACTAGCGGTGGAGTAGGCTACAATGAGCAGTTCTTC.

The J gene is TRBJ1-4, the V gene TRBV4-1; 9 bases agree with TRBD1. CDR3 size: 13 residues. J was trimmed by 15 bases and V by 0 bases; bases with no gene match: 5. Germline V gives CDR1 MGHRA, CDR2 YSYEKL. The CDR3 here is CASSQEYRGLMFF. The CDR3 bases are TGCGCCAGCAGCCAAGAGTACAGGGGGCTAATGTTTTTT.

This chain uses TRBV4-3 with TRBJ2-3; TRBD1 is a possible D gene (5 bases). The length of the CDR3 is 13 residues. Germline V gene sequence: CDR1 LGHNA, CDR2 YSLEER. Trimming stripped 2 bases from V and 6 bases from J, with 9 bases between. CDR3 sequence (DNA): TGCGCCAGCAGCCAACTAGGGGCGGATACGCAGTATTTT. It yields the protein CASSQLGADTQYF.

The V gene is TRBV5-1, the J gene TRBJ1-2; D is unresolved. The CDR3 sequence is 14 residues long. Germline CDR1 SGHRS, CDR2 YFSETQ. The V end was cut by 0 bases, the J end by 4 bases, with 10 bases between. The DNA for the CDR3 is TGCGCCAGCAGCTTGGGAACGGGCGGCTATGGCTACACCTTC. Protein product: CASSLGTGGYGYTF.

Notes on this clone: The sample holds other DNA sequences that translate to the same CDR3. V usage is TRBV5-4 and J usage is TRBJ1-2, with D unclear. Trimming removed 0 bases from V and 0 bases from J, with 9 bases in between. The CDR3 spans 15 residues. Germline loops: CDR1 SGHNT, CDR2 YYREEE (reference sequence). The CDR3 here is CASSLGTGTNYGYTF. In nucleotides, the CDR3 is TGTGCCAGCAGCTTGGGAACGGGGACTAACTATGGCTACACCTTC. The whole variable domain, filled in from reference TRBV5-4 and TRBJ1-2, reads ETGVTQSPTHLIKTRGQQVTLRCSSQSGHNTVSWYQQALGQGPQFIFQYYREEENGRGNFPPRFSGLQFPNYSSELNVNALELDDSALYLCASSLGTGTNYGYTFGSGTRLTVV.